One sample yielded the 21 T cell receptor beta chains listed below, sequenced in a study of T cell responses to AZD1222 COVID-19 vaccine (dated by TCRdb to the early 2020s). Libraries were made using the immunoSEQ multiplex PCR assay. TCRdb took over this immuneACCESS table, retaining in-frame rearrangements with V and J assigned. Such tables are incomplete; in checked studies, under half of the missing clones stem from an unresolved V gene, and the remainder is unexplained. This sample holds more than 150,000 clones; 85% to 90% were observed only once. More than 0.4% of the sample is taken by the ten largest. Interpreted using the paper, the time point label stands for: baseline before first vaccination. This specimen was peripheral blood, taken on day 0 of AZD1222 vaccination. These TCRs come from an adult in good health.

The count of this clone is one. The V call is TRBV9, the J call TRBJ2-7; 8 nucleotides line up with TRBD2. Germline CDR1 and CDR2: SGDLS and YYNGEE. The length of the CDR3 is 15 residues. V was pared by 3 bases and J by 4 bases, with 9 bases of the junction left unmatched. The CDR3 region has the DNA TGTGCCAGCAGCGAGTCGGCGGGACTAGGGTACGAGCAGTACTTC. Its protein is CASSESAGLGYEQYF.

V usage is TRBV28 and J usage is TRBJ1-2, with 8 bases fitting TRBD1. The germline gives CDR1 MDHEN, CDR2 SYDVKM. There are 16 residues in the CDR3. Trimming took 5 bases from V and 8 from J; bases not matched to a gene: 16. The chain's CDR3 is CASSLFVGTGPSGYTF. CDR3 nucleotides: TGTGCCAGCAGTCTGTTTGTCGGGACAGGACCTTCCGGCTACACCTTC.

The genes are TRBV29-1 and TRBJ2-1, with D perhaps TRBD1 or TRBD2 (5 bases each). The V end was cut by 1 base, the J end by 7 bases, with 20 bases between. Germline V lookup: CDR1 SQVTM, CDR2 ANQGSEA. The CDR3 runs 16 residues. The CDR3 loop is CSVEVDRGEWVNEQFF. The CDR3 DNA reads TGCAGCGTTGAAGTGGACCGAGGGGAATGGGTTAATGAGCAGTTCTTC.

This sequence joins TRBV4-1 and TRBJ1-5, with 8 bases fitting TRBD1. Germline CDR1 MGHRA, CDR2 YSYEKL. The CDR3 loop spans 16 amino acids. Losses at the gene ends were 4 bases for V and 10 bases for J; bases not matched to a gene: 15. CDR3 bases: TGCGCCAGCAGCCCTTGGGACAGGTCTAACCGTTATCCCCAGCATTTT. Protein product: CASSPWDRSNRYPQHF.

The V call is TRBV5-6, the J call TRBJ1-2, with 11 bases fitting TRBD1. Germline V gives CDR1 SGHDT, CDR2 YYEEEE. J was trimmed by 8 bases and V by 4 bases; bases with no gene match: 13. This CDR3 is built from 16 residues. CDR3: CASSDFGTGGRHGYTF. Here the CDR3 DNA reads TGTGCCAGCAGCGATTTTGGGACAGGGGGTCGACACGGCTACACCTTC.

The V gene is TRBV2, the J gene TRBJ2-2; TRBD1 agrees at 7 bases. The CDR3 loop spans 15 amino acids. Germline CDR1 reads SNHLY; CDR2 reads FYNNEI. J was trimmed by 2 bases and V by 6 bases; bases with no gene match: 6. CDR3 coding DNA: TGTGCCAGCAGCGTCGACAGGGTAAACACCGGGGAGCTGTTTTTT. Residues: CASSVDRVNTGELFF.

The chain links TRBV9 to TRBJ2-7; tentative D call: TRBD2 (6 bases). The CDR3 extends over 15 amino acids. CDR1 and CDR2 from the germline V gene are SGDLS and YYNGEE. The ends were cut back, 0 bases at V and 7 bases at J, with 17 bases in the middle. The CDR3 nucleotides are TGTGCCAGCAGCGTAGGCGACGGCGGGGTGAGTGAGCAGTACTTC. Translated: CASSVGDGGVSEQYF.

The V gene is TRBV28, the J gene TRBJ1-1; TRBD1 agrees at 8 bases. Germline values: CDR1 MDHEN, CDR2 SYDVKM. Germline trimming cut 8 bases from V and 6 bases from J; bases unmatched to any gene: 8. This CDR3 is 13 amino acids long. The CDR3 DNA reads TGTGCCAGCGGGTTGGACAGGGACGCTGAAGCTTTCTTT. Protein product: CASGLDRDAEAFF.

The rearrangement joins TRBV28 to TRBJ1-5; TRBD1 might be the D (5 bases). The CDR3 consists of 16 residues. The germline V gene encodes CDR1 MDHEN and CDR2 SYDVKM. V lost 4 bases and J lost 4, with 17 bases in between. As DNA, the CDR3 is TGTGCCAGCAGTTCGACCCGGACGGACATGAATCAGCCCCAGCATTTT. The encoded protein is CASSSTRTDMNQPQHF.

The CDR3 loop is CASSVGGVSDTQYF. The CDR3 DNA reads as TGTGCCAGCAGCGTAGGAGGGGTCTCAGATACGCAGTATTTT. V is TRBV9 and J is TRBJ2-3, with D perhaps assigned TRBD1 or TRBD2 (5 bases each). Trimming removed 0 bases from V and 4 bases from J, with 9 bases in between. Germline V lookup: CDR1 SGDLS, CDR2 YYNGEE. There are 14 residues in the CDR3.

The chain is built from TRBV5-1 and TRBJ2-2; 10 bases map to TRBD2. Trimming removed 4 bases from V and 7 bases from J; junction bases left unmatched: 10. Per the germline V gene, CDR1 is SGHRS and CDR2 is YFSETQ. The CDR3 length is 16 residues. CDR3 sequence: CASSTLTSGENGELFF. The DNA of the CDR3 is TGCGCCAGCAGCACCCTAACTAGCGGGGAAAACGGGGAGCTGTTTTTT.

This chain links TRBV13 with TRBJ1-1, with 8 bases that match TRBD1. V shed 6 bases and J 0 bases; nucleotides not matched to a gene: 21. The CDR3 runs 20 residues. CDR1 and CDR2 from the germline V gene are PRHDT and FYEKMQ (reference sequence). Here the CDR3 reads CASSSVQGGYKSYMNTEAFF. The CDR3 region has the DNA TGTGCCAGCAGTTCTGTACAGGGGGGCTATAAATCGTATATGAACACTGAAGCTTTCTTT.

The chain recombines TRBV21-1 with TRBJ1-2. TRBV21-1 is a documented pseudogene. This CDR3 is built from 12 residues. The CDR3 coding sequence is TGTGCCAGCAGCAATAGGTGGTGTGGCTACACCTTC. It translates to CASSNRWCGYTF.

This clone was recorded only once. The chain carries TRBV3-1 (or the pseudogene TRBV3-2) and TRBJ1-2, with no clear D. Trimming stripped 1 base from V and 2 bases from J, with 11 bases between. The CDR3 covers 15 residues. From germline, CDR1 is LGHDT and CDR2 YNNKEL (reference sequence). DNA of the CDR3: TGTGCCAGCAGCCAAGCCGTGACTCCGAACTATGGCTACACCTTC. This sequence encodes CASSQAVTPNYGYTF.

The gene calls are TRBV19 and TRBJ1-1, with unresolved D. The V gene lost 6 bases and the J gene lost 0 bases, with 11 bases spanning the gap. Per germline, CDR1 LNHDA and CDR2 SQIVND (reference sequence). This CDR3 comprises 14 residues. In DNA, the CDR3 is TGTGCCAGTAGGACACGCTACATGAACACTGAAGCTTTCTTT. This encodes CASRTRYMNTEAFF.

The genes are TRBV24-1 and TRBJ1-5, with a weak D call TRBD1 (6 bases). CDR1 is KGHDR, CDR2 SFDVKD, per germline. The CDR3 contains 16 residues. Trimming took off 2 bases at V and 5 bases at J, with 15 bases between the two ends. The CDR3 protein is CATSDSTGRWDQPQHF. In nucleotides, the CDR3 is TGTGCCACCAGTGATTCCACAGGGAGGTGGGATCAGCCCCAGCATTTT.

The CDR3 loop reads CASSYNLMEAFF. CDR3 in DNA: TGTGCCAGCAGTTACAATCTGATGGAAGCTTTCTTT. The rearrangement joins TRBV6-2 or TRBV6-3 to TRBJ1-1; D not resolved. Germline V gene lookup returns CDR1 MNHEY and CDR2 SVGEGT. This CDR3 is built from 12 residues. V lost 2 bases and J lost 8, with 9 bases in between.

This chain connects TRBV9 to TRBJ1-6, with TRBD1 matching over 9 bases. This CDR3 contains 15 residues. Trimming at V came to 0 bases and at J to 10 bases, leaving 5 bases not matched to a gene. Per germline, CDR1 SGDLS and CDR2 YYNGEE. The DNA of the CDR3 is TGTGCCAGCAGCGTAGGTCTCGGGACAGGGTCACCCCTCCACTTT. This translates into CASSVGLGTGSPLHF. Supplemented by reference TRBV9 and TRBJ1-6, the full variable domain reads DSGVTQTPKHLITATGQRVTLRCSPRSGDLSVYWYQQSLDQGLQFLIQYYNGEERAKGNILERFSAQQFPDLHSELNLSSLELGDSALYFCASSVGLGTGSPLHFGNGTRLTVT.

V is TRBV27 and J is TRBJ1-1; 8 bases map to TRBD1. This CDR3 has 15 amino acids. The germline V gene has CDR1 MNHEY and CDR2 SMNVEV (reference sequence). Germline trimming cut 6 bases from V and 1 base from J; bases unmatched to any gene: 7. The CDR3 DNA reads TGTGCCAGCAGCCCCGACAGGGGCCAGAACACTGAAGCTTTCTTT. Translated, it gives CASSPDRGQNTEAFF.

This clone turned up a few times. The CDR3 loop reads CASSQSEGFSPLHF. CDR3 DNA sequence: TGTGCCAGCAGCCAATCGGAGGGGTTTTCACCCCTCCACTTT. The chain carries TRBV14 and TRBJ1-6, with D possibly being TRBD1 (5 bases). V was trimmed by 2 bases and J by 9 bases, leaving 11 bases between them. The CDR3 has 14 amino acids. CDR1 and CDR2 from the germline V gene are SGHDN and FVKESK.

V is TRBV6-5 and J is TRBJ2-7; no clear D gene. The CDR3 is made up of 11 amino acids. Trimming removed 10 bases from V and 1 base from J, with 8 bases in between. Germline V CDR1 and CDR2: MNHEY, SVGAGI. CDR3 in amino acids: CAIGRSYEQYF. The CDR3 region has the DNA TGTGCCATCGGCAGGTCCTACGAGCAGTACTTC.